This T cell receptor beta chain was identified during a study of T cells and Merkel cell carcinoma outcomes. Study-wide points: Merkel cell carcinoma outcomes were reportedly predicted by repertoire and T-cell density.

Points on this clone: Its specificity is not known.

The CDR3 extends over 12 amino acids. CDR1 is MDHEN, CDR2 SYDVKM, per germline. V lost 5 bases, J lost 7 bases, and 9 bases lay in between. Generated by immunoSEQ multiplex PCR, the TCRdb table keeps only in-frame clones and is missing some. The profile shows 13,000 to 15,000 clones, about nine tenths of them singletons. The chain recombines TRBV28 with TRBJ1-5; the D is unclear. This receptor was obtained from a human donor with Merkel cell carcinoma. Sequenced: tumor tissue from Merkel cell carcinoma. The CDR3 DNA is TGTGCCAGCAGTCCCTATCGGCAGCCCCAGCATTTT. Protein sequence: CASSPYRQPQHF.